The subject of this entry is one T cell receptor beta chain. The antigen remains undetermined. The data originate from a study of shared clonotypes between healthy human individuals. Overall study context: For every donor, three CD4 naive, three CD4 memory, two CD8 naive and one CD8 memory plates were used.

Study findings and constraints: Large depth notwithstanding, sorted-subset sequencing proved incomplete by rarefaction.

After removal of 5 bases from V and 0 bases from J, the junction contained 9 bases not matched to a gene. CDR3 length: 16 amino acids. Germline V lookup: CDR1 PRHDT, CDR2 FYEKMQ (reference sequence). Around 30,000 T cell genomes, or around 0.2 ug DNA, went into the sorted-subset replicate PCRs. TCRdb's table, derived via immunoSEQ multiplex PCR, lists solely in-frame clones and lacks some. The sample has about 2.1 million clones; just under 95% are singletons. The naive CD8 population came from CD45RO-negative cells selected for CCR7, without terminally differentiated effector memory CD45RA+ cells. This chain uses TRBV13 with TRBJ2-7; 8 nucleotides agree with TRBD2. The source of this sequence is a man aged 18 to 29 in good health. Some clones in this sample may be carry-over from other donors' samples. Material for sequencing was naive CD8+ T cells from PBMCs. The CDR3 reads CASSPNGGGSSYEQYF. CDR3 in DNA: TGTGCCAGCAGCCCGAACGGGGGGGGGAGCTCCTACGAGCAGTACTTC.